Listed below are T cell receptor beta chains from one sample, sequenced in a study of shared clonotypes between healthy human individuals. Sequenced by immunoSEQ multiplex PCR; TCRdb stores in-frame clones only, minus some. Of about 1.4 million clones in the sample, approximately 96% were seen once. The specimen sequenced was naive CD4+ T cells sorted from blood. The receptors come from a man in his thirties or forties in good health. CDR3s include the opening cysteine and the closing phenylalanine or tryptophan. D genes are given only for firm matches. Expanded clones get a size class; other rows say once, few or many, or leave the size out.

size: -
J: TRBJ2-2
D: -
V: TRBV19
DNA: TGTGCCAGTAGTTCCCTCGGCCCCGGGACTCCACGCCAGAACACCGGGGAGCTGTTTTTT
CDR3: CASSSLGPGTPRQNTGELFF

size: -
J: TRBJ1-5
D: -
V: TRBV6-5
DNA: TGTGCCAGCACAGGGCCGGGGGGGCAGCCCCAGCATTTT
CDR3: CASTGPGGQPQHF

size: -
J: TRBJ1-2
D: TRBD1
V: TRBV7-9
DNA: TGTGCCAGCAGCTCGGGACAGGGCTATGGCTACACCTTC
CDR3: CASSSGQGYGYTF

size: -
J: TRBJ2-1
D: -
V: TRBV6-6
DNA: TGTGCCAGCAGCAACCATCGGAAAGAGAGTAATGAGCAGTTCTTC
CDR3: CASSNHRKESNEQFF

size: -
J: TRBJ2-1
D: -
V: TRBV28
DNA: TGTGCCAGCAGTCTCCCCGGAGAAGCCCTCCCAACCCACGAGCAGTTCTTC
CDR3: CASSLPGEALPTHEQFF

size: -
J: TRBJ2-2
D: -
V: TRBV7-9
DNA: TGTGCCAGCAGCCCCCGGTGGGGGAACACCGGGGAGCTGTTTTTT
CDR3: CASSPRWGNTGELFF

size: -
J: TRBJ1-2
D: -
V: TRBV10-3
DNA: TGTGCCATCAGCCTAGCCGAGACGGGAGCAGACCCACCCGGCTACACCTTC
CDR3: CAISLAETGADPPGYTF

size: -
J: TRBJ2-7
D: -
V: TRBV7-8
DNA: TGTGCCAGCAGCCACGCCGGCTCCTACGAGCAGTACTTC
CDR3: CASSHAGSYEQYF

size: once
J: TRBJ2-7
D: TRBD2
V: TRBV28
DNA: TGTGCCAGCAGTCTGCTAGCGGGAGGGTACGAGCAGTACTTC
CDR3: CASSLLAGGYEQYF

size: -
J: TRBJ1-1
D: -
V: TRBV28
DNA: TGTGCCAGCAGCTCAGGGTTGCCTGAAGCTTTCTTT
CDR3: CASSSGLPEAFF

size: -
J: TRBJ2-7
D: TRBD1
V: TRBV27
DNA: TGTGCCAGCAGTTTGGGCGCCTTGGCAGGGGGTTACGAGCAGTACTTC
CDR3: CASSLGALAGGYEQYF

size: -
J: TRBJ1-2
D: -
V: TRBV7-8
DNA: TGTGCCAGCAGCTCCCGGATGGAAGGGTGGGACTATGGCTACACCTTC
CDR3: CASSSRMEGWDYGYTF

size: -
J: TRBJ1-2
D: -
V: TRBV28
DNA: TGTGCCAGCAGTGGGTCCGACCCATCCCAGTTGAGGGCTAACTATGGCTACACCTTC
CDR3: CASSGSDPSQLRANYGYTF

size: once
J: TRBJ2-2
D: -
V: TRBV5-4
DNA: TGTGCCAGCAGCTGGGGTCAGGCAGGATCGACCGGGGAGCTGTTTTTT
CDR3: CASSWGQAGSTGELFF

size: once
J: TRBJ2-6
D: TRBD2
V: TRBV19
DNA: TGTGCCAGTACTCTATCCGGGGGGTTTGGGGCCAACGTCCTGACTTTC
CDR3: CASTLSGGFGANVLTF

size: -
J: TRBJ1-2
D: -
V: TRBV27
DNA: TGTGCCAGCAGTTTATTAGGGACAACCAACTATGGCTACACCTTC
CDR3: CASSLLGTTNYGYTF

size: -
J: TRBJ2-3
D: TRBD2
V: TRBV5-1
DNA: TGCGCCAGCAGCTTAGGACTAGCGGGATATACAGATACGCAGTATTTT
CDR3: CASSLGLAGYTDTQYF

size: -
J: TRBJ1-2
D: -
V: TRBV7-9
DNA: TGTGCCAGCAGCTCTGGGGGCAGGGAAAGGAACTATGGCTACACCTTC
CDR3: CASSSGGRERNYGYTF

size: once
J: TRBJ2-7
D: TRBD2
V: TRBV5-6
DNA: TGTGCCAGCAGCCTAGTGTCGGGAGGGGCTTACGAGCAGTACTTC
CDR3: CASSLVSGGAYEQYF

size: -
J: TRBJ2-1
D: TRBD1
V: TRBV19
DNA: TGTGCCAGTAGCGTACCGGGACAGGGAAACAATGAGCAGTTCTTC
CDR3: CASSVPGQGNNEQFF

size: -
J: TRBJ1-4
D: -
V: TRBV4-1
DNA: TGCGCCAGCAGCCAAGAGGGAGTGGCAGGGCCTTGGGAAAAACTGTTTTTT
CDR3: CASSQEGVAGPWEKLFF

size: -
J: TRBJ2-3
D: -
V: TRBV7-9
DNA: TGTGCCAGCAGCCTCCTAGGGACAAAGCCCACAGATACGCAGTATTTT
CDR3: CASSLLGTKPTDTQYF

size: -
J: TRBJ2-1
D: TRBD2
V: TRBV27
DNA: TGTGCCAGCAGTATGCTAGCGGGGGGTTTCAATGAGCAGTTCTTC
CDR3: CASSMLAGGFNEQFF

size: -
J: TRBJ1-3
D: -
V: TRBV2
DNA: TGTGCCAGCAGTGCGAGGGCCTCGCGCCCCCAGGCTGGAAACACCATATATTTT
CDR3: CASSARASRPQAGNTIYF

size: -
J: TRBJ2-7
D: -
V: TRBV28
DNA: TGTGCCAGCAGTTTGTACAGGGCGAGGGAGCAGTACTTC
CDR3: CASSLYRAREQYF

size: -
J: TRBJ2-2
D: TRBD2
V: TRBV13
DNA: TGTGCCAGCAGCTCAGCCCCCCCAGCGGGAGGCACCGGGGAGCTGTTTTTT
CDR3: CASSSAPPAGGTGELFF

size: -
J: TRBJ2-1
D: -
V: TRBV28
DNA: TGTGCCAGCAGCGCCACTTGGGTCGGGCAAAATGAGCAGTTCTTC
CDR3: CASSATWVGQNEQFF

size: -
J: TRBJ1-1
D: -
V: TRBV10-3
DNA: TGTGCCATCAGCCCGGGGAACACTGAAGCTTTCTTT
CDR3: CAISPGNTEAFF

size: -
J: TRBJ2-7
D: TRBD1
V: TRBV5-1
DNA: TGCGCCAGCAGCCTACGACAGGGCTACGAGCAGTACTTC
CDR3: CASSLRQGYEQYF

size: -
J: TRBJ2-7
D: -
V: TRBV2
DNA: TGTGCCAGCAGTGAAACGTCCTACGAGCAGTACTTC
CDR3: CASSETSYEQYF

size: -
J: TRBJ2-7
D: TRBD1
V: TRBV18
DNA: TGTGCCAGCTCACGATACCGGGACAGGGGGTACGAGCAGTACTTC
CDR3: CASSRYRDRGYEQYF

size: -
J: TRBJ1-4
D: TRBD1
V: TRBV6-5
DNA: TGTGCCAGCAGTCCACAGGGGGCGCCGGAAAAACTGTTTTTT
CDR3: CASSPQGAPEKLFF

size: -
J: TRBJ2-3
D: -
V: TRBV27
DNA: TGTGCCAGCAGTTTGAAGGTTAGCACAGATACGCAGTATTTT
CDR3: CASSLKVSTDTQYF

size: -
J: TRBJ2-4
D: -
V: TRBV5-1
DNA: TGCGCCCGTGGGAGGAAGGACTTC
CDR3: CARGRKDF

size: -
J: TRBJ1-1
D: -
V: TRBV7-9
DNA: TGTGCCAGCAGTCCAACGGACCCCCGTGGGACTGAAGCTTTCTTT
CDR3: CASSPTDPRGTEAFF

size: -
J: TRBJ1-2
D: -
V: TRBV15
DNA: TGTGCCACCATTCAGCAGCAGCAGAGAGGCAGGGCTATAAACTATGGCTACACCTTC
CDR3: CATIQQQQRGRAINYGYTF

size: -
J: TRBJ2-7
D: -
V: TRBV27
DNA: TGTGCCAGCAGTTTACGCGGGACTTACTACGAGCAGTACTTC
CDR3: CASSLRGTYYEQYF

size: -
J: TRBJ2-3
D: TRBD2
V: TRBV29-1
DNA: TGCAGCGTACAAGGAAGAGTAGCGGGTAGCACAGATACGCAGTATTTT
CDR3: CSVQGRVAGSTDTQYF

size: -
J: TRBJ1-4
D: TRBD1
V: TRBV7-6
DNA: TGTGCCAGCAGCCGGACAGGGGGCCGGGAAAAACTGTTTTTT
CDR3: CASSRTGGREKLFF

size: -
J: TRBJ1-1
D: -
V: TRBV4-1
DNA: TGCGCCAGCAGCCAAGTTTTTTTCTCTGAAGCTTTCTTT
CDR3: CASSQVFFSEAFF

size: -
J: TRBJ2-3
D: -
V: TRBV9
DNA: TGTGCCAGCAGCGCCGACACCGCCTCGGATACGCAGTATTTT
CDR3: CASSADTASDTQYF

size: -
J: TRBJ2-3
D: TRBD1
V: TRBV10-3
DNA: TGTGCCATCAGTGACCGACAGGGAAGTGTCACAGATACGCAGTATTTT
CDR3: CAISDRQGSVTDTQYF

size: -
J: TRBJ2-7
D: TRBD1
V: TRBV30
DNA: TGTGCCTGGAGTCCCCTAGGACAGGGAGTTTACGAGCAGTACTTC
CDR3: CAWSPLGQGVYEQYF

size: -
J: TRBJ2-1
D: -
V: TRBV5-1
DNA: TGCGCCAGCAGCTCCGGGACTCTCCTTTGGCATGAGCAGTTCTTC
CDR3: CASSSGTLLWHEQFF

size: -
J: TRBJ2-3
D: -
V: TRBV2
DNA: TGTGCCAGCAGTGGTAGCACAGATACGCAGTATTTT
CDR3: CASSGSTDTQYF

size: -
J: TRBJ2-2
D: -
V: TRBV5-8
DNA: TGTGCCAGCAGCTTGGTAGCGCCCTTGCCCGGGGAGCTGTTTTTT
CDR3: CASSLVAPLPGELFF

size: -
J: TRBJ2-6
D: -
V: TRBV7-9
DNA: TGTGCCAGCAGCTTGAACCCCGGGCCCCTGGCGGGGGCCAACGTCCTGACTTTC
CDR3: CASSLNPGPLAGANVLTF

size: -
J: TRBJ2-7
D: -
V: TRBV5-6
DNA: TGTGCCAGCAGCTTGGCTTTGAGGCACTCCGAGCAGTACTTC
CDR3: CASSLALRHSEQYF

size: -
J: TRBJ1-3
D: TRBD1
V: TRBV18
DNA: TGTGCCAGCTCACCAGGGGGACAGGGAAACACCATATATTTT
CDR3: CASSPGGQGNTIYF

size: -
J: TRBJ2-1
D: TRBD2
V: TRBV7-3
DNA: TGTGCCAGCAGCTTGGGACTAGCGGAAGAGCAGTTCTTC
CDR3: CASSLGLAEEQFF

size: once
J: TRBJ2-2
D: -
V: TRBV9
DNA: TGTGCCAGCAGCGTAGGTCGAGTAGCCGGGGAGCTGTTTTTT
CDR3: CASSVGRVAGELFF

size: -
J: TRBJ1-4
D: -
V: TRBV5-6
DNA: TGTGCCAGCAGCTTGCGGTCGAGGGCCGCGAGGGAAAAACTGTTTTTT
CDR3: CASSLRSRAAREKLFF

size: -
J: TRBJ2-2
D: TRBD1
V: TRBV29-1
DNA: TGCAGCGCCAAAACAGGGGGCTCGAACACCGGGGAGCTGTTTTTT
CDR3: CSAKTGGSNTGELFF

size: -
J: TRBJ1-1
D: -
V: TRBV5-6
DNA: TGTGCCAGCAGCTTGTCGCAGGGTCGCACTGAAGCTTTCTTT
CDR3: CASSLSQGRTEAFF

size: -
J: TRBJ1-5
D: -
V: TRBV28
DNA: TGTGCCAGCAGTTTAGAGGGTGGGGTTGGCAATCAGCCCCAGCATTTT
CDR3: CASSLEGGVGNQPQHF

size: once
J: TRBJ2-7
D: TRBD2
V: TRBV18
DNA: TGTGCCAGCTCACCATTAGCGGGAGGGCCATTGTTCCACGAGCAGTACTTC
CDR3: CASSPLAGGPLFHEQYF

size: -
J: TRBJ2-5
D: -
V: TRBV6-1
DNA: TGTGCCAGCAGTGTTTCCATTTCCTCGGGGGGCGCGGGAGAGGGGACCCAGTACTTC
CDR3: CASSVSISSGGAGEGTQYF

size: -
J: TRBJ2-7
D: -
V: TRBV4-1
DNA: TGCGCCAGCAGCCAAGATTGGACTACCTCGGGAGAGCAGTACTTC
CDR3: CASSQDWTTSGEQYF

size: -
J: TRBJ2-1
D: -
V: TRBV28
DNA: TGTGCCAGCAGTTTTCGGGGGAGGCCCTACAATGAGCAGTTCTTC
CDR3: CASSFRGRPYNEQFF

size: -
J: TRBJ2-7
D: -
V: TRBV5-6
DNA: TGTGCCAGCAGTGGGGGCTTAGGGATGAGAGAGCAGTACTTC
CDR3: CASSGGLGMREQYF